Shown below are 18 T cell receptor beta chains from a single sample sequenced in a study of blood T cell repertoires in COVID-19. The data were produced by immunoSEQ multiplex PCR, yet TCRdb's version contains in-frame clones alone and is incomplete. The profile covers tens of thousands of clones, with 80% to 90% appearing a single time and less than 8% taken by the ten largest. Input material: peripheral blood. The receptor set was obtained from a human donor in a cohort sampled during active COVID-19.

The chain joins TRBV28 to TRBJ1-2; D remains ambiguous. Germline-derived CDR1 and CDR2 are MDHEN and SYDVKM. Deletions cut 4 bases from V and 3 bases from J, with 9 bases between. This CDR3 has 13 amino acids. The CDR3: CASSSRTYYGYTF. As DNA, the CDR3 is TGTGCCAGCAGTTCCCGGACTTACTATGGCTACACCTTC.

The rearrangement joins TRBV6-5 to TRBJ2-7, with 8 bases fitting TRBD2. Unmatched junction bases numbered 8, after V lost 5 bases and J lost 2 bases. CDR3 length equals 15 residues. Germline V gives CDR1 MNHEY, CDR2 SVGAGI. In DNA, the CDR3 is TGTGCCAGCAGTCCGCAGGTAGCGGGAACCTACGAGCAGTACTTC. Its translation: CASSPQVAGTYEQYF.

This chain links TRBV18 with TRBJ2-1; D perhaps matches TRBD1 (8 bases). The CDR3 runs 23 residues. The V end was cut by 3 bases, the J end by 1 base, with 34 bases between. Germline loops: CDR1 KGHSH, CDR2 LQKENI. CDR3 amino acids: CASSPGQGDGEGSILISYNEQFF. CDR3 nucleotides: TGTGCCAGCTCACCCGGACAGGGTGACGGGGAGGGGTCCATCCTAATATCCTACAATGAGCAGTTCTTC.

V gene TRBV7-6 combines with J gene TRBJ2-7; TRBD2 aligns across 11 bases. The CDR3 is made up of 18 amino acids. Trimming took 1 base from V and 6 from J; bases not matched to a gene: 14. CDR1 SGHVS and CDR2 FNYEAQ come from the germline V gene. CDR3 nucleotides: TGTGCCAGCAGCTTAGTAGGATTAGTAGCGGGAGGGCCAAGCGAGCAGTACTTC. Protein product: CASSLVGLVAGGPSEQYF.

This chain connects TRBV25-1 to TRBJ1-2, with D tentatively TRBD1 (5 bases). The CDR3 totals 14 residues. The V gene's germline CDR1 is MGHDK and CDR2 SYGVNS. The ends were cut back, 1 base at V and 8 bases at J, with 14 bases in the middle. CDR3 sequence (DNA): TGTGCCAGCAGTGAATCCTCTCTTGGGGCCGGCTACACCTTC. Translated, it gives CASSESSLGAGYTF.

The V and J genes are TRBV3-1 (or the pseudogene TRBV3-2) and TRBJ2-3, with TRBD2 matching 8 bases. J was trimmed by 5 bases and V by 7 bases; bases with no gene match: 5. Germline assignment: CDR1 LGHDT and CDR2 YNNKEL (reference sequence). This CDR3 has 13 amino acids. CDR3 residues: CASTTTSGDTQYF. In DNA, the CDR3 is TGTGCCAGCACTACAACTAGCGGAGATACGCAGTATTTT.

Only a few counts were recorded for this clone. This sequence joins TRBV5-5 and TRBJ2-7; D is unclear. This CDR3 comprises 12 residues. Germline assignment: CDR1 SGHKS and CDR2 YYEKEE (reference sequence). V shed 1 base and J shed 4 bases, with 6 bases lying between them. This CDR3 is CASSLSGYEQYF. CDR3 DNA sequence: TGTGCCAGCAGCTTGTCGGGTTACGAGCAGTACTTC.

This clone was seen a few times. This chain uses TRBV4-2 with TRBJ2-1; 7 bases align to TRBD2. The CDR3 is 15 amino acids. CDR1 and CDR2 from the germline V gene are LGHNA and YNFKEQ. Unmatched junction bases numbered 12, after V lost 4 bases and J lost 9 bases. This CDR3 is CASSLGGGADGEQFF. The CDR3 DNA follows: TGTGCCAGCAGCCTGGGCGGGGGAGCCGATGGTGAGCAGTTCTTC.

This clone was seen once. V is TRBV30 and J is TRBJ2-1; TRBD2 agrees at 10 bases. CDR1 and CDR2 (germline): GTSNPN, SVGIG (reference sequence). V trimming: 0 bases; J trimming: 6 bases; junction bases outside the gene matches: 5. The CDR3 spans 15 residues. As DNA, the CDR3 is TGTGCCTGGAGTGTTGGGACTAGCGTGTCCAATGAGCAGTTCTTC. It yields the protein CAWSVGTSVSNEQFF. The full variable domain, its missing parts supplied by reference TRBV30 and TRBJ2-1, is SQTIHQWPATLVQPVGSPLSLECTVEGTSNPNLYWYRQAAGRGLQLLFYSVGIGQISSEVPQNLSASRPQDRQFILSSKKLLLSDSGFYLCAWSVGTSVSNEQFFGPGTRLTVL.

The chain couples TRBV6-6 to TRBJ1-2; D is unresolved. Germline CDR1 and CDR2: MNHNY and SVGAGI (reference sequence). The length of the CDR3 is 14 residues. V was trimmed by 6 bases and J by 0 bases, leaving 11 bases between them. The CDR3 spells CASSPSGANYGYTF. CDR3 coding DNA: TGTGCCAGCAGCCCGTCGGGAGCTAACTATGGCTACACCTTC.

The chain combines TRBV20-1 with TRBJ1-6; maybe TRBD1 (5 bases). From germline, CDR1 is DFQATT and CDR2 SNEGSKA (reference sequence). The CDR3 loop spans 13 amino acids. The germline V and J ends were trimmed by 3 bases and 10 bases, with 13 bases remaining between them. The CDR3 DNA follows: TGCAGTGCTAGTAGGGGTAAAAGCTCACCCCTCCACTTT. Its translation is CSASRGKSSPLHF.

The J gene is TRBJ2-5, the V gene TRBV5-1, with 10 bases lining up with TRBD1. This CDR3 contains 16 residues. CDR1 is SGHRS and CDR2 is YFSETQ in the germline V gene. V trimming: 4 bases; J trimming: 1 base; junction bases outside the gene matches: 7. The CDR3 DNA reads TGCGCCAGCAGCAGGGGACAGGGGCTAACCCAAGAGACCCAGTACTTC. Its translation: CASSRGQGLTQETQYF.

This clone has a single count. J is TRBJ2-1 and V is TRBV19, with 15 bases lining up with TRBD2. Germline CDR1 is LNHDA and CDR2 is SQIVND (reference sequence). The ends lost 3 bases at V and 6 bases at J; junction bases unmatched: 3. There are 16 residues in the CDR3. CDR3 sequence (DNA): TGTGCCAGTAGTATGGGACTAGCGGGAGGTCTCAATGAGCAGTTCTTC. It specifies CASSMGLAGGLNEQFF.

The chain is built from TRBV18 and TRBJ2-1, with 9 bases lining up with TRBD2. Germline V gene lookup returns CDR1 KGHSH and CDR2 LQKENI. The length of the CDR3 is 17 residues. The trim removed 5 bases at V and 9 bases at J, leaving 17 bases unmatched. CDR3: CASSDGTSSPTSTEQFF. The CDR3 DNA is TGTGCCAGCTCAGATGGGACTAGCTCCCCCACATCGACTGAGCAGTTCTTC.

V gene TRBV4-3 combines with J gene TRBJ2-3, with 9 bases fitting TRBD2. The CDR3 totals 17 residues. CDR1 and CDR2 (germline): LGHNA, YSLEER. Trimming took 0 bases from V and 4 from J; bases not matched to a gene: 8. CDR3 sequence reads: CASSQENSGSWADTQYF. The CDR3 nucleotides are TGCGCCAGCAGCCAAGAAAATAGCGGGAGCTGGGCAGATACGCAGTATTTT.

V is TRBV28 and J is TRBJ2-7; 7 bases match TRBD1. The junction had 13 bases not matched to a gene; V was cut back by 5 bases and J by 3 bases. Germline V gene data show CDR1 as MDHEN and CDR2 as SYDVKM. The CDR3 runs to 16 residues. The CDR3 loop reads CASSPNRGQAFYEQYF. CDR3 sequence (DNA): TGTGCCAGCAGTCCTAACAGGGGTCAAGCTTTCTACGAGCAGTACTTC.

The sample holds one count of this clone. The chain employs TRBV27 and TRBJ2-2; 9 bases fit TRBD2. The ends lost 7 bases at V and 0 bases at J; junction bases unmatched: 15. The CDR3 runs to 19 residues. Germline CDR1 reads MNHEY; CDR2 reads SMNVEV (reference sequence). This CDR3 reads CASKILQGSSGTNTGELFF. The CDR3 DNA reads TGTGCCAGCAAAATCCTACAGGGGTCTAGCGGGACGAACACCGGGGAGCTGTTTTTT.

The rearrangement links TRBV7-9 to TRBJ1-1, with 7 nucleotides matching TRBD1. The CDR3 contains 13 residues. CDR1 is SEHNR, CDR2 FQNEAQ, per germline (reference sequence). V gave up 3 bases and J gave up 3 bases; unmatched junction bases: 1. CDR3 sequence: CASSFDRDTEAFF. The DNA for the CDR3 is TGTGCCAGCAGCTTTGACAGGGACACTGAAGCTTTCTTT.